This T cell receptor beta chain was observed in a study of STAT5B mutations in CD4+ large granular lymphocyte leukemia. Study-wide context: Healthy donors showed HLA-associated enrichment of the CDR3 'QG' motif.

Germline V lookup: CDR1 MRHNA, CDR2 SNTAGT. The CDR3 extends over 13 amino acids. Trimming pared 8 bases from V and 6 bases from J, leaving 15 bases between. Sequencing used immunoSEQ multiplex PCR; TCRdb keeps in-frame clones, though not all of them. The table lists tens of thousands of clones, about 70% of them singletons. The TCR originated in a human donor in good health. V gene TRBV6-4 combines with J gene TRBJ2-3, with D perhaps matching TRBD1 (6 bases). Sequencing was carried out using CD4+ T cells from blood buffy coats. The CDR3 is CASSNRVGDTQYF. CDR3 DNA: TGTGCCAGCTCGAACAGGGTTGGCGATACGCAGTATTTT.